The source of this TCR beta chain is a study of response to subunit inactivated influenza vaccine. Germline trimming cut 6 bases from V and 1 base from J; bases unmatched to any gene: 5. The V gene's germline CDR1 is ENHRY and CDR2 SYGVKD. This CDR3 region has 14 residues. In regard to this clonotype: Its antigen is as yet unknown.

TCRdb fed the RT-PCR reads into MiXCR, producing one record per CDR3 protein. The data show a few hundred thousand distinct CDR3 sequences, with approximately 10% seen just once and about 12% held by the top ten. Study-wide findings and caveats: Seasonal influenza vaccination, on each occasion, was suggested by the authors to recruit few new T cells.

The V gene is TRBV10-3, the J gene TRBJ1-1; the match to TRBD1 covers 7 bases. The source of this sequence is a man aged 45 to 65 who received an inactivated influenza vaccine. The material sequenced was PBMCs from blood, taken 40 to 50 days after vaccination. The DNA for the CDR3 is TGTGCCATCAGAGAGGGGGCGCAGAACACTGAAGCTTTCTTT. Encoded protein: CAIREGAQNTEAFF.